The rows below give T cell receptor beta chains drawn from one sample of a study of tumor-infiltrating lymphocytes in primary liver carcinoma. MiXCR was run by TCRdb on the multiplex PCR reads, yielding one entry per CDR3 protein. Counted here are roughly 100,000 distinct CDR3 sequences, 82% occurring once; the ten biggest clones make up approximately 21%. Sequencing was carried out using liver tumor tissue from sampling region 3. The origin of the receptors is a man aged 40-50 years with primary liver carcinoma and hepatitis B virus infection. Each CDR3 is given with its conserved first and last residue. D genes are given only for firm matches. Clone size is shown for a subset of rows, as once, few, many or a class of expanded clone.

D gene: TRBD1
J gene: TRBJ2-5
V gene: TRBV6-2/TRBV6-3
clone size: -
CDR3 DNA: TGTGCCACCAGTTACACGGACAGGGGGGTGGAGACCCAGTACTTC
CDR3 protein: CATSYTDRGVETQYF

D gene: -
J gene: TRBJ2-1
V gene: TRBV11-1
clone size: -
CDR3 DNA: TGTGCCAGCAGCTTCCATGAACCGCTGGATAATGAGCAGTTCTTC
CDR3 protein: CASSFHEPLDNEQFF

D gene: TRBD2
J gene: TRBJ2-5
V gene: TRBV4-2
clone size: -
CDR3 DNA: TGTACCAGCAGCCAAGCGGGGCCTCATGGGGAGACCCAGTACTTC
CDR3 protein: CTSSQAGPHGETQYF

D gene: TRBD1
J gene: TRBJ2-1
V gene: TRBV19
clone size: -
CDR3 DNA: TGTGCCAGTAGTTCCGGGACAGCGGCTGCCCATAAACAGTTCTTC
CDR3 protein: CASSSGTAAAHKQFF

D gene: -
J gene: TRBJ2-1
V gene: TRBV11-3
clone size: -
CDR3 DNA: TGTGCCAGCATCCTAAATGCCAATGTGCAGTTCTTC
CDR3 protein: CASILNANVQFF

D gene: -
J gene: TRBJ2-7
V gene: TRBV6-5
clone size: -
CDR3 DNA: TGTGCCAGCAGTTACGGGGGCAGGGGACATATCTACGAGCAGTACTTC
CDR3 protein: CASSYGGRGHIYEQYF

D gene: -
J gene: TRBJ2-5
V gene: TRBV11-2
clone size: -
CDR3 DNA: TGTGTCAGCAGCTCTACGGGCCAGCAGGTGGGGAAAGAGACCCAGTACTTC
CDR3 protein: CVSSSTGQQVGKETQYF

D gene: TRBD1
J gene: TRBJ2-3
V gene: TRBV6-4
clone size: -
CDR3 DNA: TGTGCCAGCAGTGTAGGGGGCATAGATACGCAGTATTTT
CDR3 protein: CASSVGGIDTQYF

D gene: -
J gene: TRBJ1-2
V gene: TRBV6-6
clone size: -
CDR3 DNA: TGTGCCAGCAGTTCACGAGGGTTTGGCTATGACTGCACCTTC
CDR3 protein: CASSSRGFGYDCTF

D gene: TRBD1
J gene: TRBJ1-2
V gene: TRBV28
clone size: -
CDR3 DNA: TGTGCTAACAGTTTCGCCGGGACAGGGATTCTCTACTATGGCTACACCTTC
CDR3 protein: CANSFAGTGILYYGYTF

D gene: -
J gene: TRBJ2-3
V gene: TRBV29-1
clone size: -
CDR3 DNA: TGCAACGTTGGGGAAATGGCTAAGAATACGCAATATTTT
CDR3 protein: CNVGEMAKNTQYF

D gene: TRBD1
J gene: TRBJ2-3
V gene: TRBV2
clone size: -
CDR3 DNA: TGTGACAGCAGGCAGGGGGCCGATACGCAGTATTTT
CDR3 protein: CDSRQGADTQYF

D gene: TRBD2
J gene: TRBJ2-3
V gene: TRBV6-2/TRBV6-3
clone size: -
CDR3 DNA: TGTGCCGGTAGCGGGGTGTCGACTATAGATACGCAGTATTTT
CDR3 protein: CAGSGVSTIDTQYF

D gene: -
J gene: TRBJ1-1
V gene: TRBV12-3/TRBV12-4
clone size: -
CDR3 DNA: TGTACCAGCAGCCCTCAACTGCGGGGCACTGATGCTTTCTTT
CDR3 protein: CTSSPQLRGTDAFF

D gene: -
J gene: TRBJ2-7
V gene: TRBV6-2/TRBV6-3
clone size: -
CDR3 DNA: TGTGCCGGCAAAAGACTACAGGAGGGCTATAAGCAGTACTTC
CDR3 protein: CAGKRLQEGYKQYF

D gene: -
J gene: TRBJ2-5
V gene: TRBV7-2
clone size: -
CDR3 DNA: TGTGCCAGCAGCTTACTAGTGGGAGCCCAAGAGACCCAGTGCTTC
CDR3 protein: CASSLLVGAQETQCF

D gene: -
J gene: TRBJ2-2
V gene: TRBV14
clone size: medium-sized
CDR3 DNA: TGTGCCAGCAGCCAAGTGCGGGAGCTGTTTTTT
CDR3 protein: CASSQVRELFF

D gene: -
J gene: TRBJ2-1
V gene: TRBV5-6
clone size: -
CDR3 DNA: TGTGCTAGCAGAGTAGGGAAAGTCCGGGATGAGCAGTTCTTC
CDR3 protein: CASRVGKVRDEQFF

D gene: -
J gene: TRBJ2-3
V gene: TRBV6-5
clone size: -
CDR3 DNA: TGTGCCAGCGCCTACCACGGCGGGGCGGGCACAGATACCCACTATTTT
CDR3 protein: CASAYHGGAGTDTHYF

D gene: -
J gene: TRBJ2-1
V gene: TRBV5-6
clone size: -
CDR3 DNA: TGTGCCAGCAGCTCGAACCTACAGGGGCGGGGGTACATTGAGCAGTCCTTC
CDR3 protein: CASSSNLQGRGYIEQSF

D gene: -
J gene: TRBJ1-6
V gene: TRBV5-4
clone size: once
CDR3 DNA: TGTGCCAGTAGCTTGGCTTCCGGGACCGGAGCCTCACCCCTCCACTTT
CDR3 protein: CASSLASGTGASPLHF

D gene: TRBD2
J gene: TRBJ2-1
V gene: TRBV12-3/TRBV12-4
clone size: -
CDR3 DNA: TGTGAGAGCAAAGAGACTAGCGGAAACAATGAGCAGTTCTTC
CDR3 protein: CESKETSGNNEQFF

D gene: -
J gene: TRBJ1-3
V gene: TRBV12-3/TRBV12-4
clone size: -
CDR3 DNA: TGTACCAGCAGTTTTGGGGCGGCAACAGGAAACACCATATATTTT
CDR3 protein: CTSSFGAATGNTIYF

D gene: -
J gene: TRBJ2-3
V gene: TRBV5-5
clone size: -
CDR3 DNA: TGTGCCAGCAGACCCGGAGTCATCACAGGGACAGATACGCAGTATTTT
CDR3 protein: CASRPGVITGTDTQYF

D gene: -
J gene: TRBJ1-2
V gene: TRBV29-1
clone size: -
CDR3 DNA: TGCAGCGCCCGGACCGCAAGTGGCTACATCTTC
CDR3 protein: CSARTASGYIF

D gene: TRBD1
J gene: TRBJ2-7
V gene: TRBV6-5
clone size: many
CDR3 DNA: TGTGCCAGCAGTCCCCAGGGGGATAGCTCCTACGAGCAGTACTTC
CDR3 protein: CASSPQGDSSYEQYF